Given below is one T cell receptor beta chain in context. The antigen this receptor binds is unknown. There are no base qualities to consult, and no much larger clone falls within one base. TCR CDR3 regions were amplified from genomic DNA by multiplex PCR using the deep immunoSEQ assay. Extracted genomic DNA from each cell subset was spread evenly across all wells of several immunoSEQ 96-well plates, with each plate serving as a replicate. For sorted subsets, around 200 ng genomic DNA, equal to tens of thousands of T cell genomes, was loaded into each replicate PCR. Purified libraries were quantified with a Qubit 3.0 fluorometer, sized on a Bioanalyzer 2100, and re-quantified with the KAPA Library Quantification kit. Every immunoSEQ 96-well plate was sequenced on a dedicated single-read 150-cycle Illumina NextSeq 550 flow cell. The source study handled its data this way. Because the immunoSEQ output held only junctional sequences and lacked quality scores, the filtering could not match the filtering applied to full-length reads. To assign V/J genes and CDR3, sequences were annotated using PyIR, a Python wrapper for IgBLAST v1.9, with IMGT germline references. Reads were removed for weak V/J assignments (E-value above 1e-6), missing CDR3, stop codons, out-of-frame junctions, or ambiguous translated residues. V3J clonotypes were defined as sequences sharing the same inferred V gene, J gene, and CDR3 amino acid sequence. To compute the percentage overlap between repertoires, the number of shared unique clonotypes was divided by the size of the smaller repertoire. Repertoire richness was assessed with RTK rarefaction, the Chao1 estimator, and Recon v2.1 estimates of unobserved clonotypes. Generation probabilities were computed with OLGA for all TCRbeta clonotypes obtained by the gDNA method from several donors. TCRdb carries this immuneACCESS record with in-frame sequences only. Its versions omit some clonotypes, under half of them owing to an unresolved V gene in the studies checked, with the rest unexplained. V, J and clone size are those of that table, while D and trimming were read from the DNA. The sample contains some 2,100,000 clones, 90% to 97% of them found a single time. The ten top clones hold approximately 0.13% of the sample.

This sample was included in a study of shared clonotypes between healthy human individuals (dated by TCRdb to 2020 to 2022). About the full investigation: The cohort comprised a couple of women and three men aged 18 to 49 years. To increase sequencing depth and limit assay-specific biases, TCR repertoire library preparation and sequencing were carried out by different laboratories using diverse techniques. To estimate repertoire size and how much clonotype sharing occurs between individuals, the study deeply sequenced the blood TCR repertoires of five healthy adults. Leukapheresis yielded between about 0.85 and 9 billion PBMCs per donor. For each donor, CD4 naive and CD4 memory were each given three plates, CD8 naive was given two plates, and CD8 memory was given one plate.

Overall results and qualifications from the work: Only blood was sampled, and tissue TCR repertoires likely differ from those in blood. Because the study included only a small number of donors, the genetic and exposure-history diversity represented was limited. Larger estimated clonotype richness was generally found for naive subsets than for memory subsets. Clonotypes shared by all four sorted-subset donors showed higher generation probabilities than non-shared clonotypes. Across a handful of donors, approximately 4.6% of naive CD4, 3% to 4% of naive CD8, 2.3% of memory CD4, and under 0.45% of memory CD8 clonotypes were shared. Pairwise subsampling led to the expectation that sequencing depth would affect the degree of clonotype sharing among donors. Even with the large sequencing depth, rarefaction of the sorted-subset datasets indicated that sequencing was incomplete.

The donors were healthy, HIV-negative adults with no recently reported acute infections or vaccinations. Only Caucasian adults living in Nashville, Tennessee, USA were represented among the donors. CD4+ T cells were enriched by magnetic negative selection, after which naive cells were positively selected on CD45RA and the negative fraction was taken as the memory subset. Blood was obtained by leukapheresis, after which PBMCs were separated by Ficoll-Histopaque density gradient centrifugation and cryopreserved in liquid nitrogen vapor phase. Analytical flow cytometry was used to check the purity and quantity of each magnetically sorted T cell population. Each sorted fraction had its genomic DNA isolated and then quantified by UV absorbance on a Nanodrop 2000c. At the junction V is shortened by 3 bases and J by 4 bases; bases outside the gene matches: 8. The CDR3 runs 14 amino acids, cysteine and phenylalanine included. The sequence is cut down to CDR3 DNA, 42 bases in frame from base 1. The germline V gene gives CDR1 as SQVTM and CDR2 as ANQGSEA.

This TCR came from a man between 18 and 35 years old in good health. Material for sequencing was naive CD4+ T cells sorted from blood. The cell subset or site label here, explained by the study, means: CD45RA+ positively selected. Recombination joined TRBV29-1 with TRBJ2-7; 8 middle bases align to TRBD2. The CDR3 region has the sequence CSVETGTSGYEQYF. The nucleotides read TGCAGCGTTGAGACCGGGACTAGTGGTTACGAGCAGTACTTC.